The 18 T cell receptor beta chains in this list originate from one sample, sequenced in a study of T cell responses to AZD1222 COVID-19 vaccine. Measured with immunoSEQ multiplex PCR; TCRdb has only the in-frame clones, and not every one. The table has 100,000 to 150,000 clones, roughly 88% seen once. This specimen was peripheral blood, taken on day 0 of AZD1222 vaccination. The receptors were gathered from an adult in good health.

The chain links TRBV3-1 (or the pseudogene TRBV3-2) to TRBJ1-5; 7 positions agree with TRBD1. Germline V gene lookup returns CDR1 LGHDT and CDR2 YNNKEL (reference sequence). The CDR3 runs 14 residues. The V and J ends lost 0 bases and 5 bases, in that order; junction bases with no gene match: 1. Here the CDR3 reads CASSQDTGDQPQHF. The CDR3 DNA reads as TGTGCCAGCAGCCAAGATACAGGGGATCAGCCCCAGCATTTT.

This clone occurred once. V and J are TRBV7-2 and TRBJ1-1; 7 bases are shared with TRBD1. The CDR3 runs to 14 residues. With 7 bases clipped from V and 0 bases from J, the junction kept 5 bases outside the gene matches. Per germline, CDR1 SGHTA and CDR2 FQGNSA. Here the CDR3 reads CASTSDRVNTEAFF. DNA for the CDR3: TGTGCCAGCACCTCTGACAGGGTGAACACTGAAGCTTTCTTT.

The V gene is TRBV6-5, the J gene TRBJ1-6; D call uncertain. This CDR3 is 14 amino acids long. V gave up 6 bases and J gave up 0 bases, with 6 bases separating them. CDR1 is MNHEY and CDR2 is SVGAGI in the germline V gene. CDR3 coding DNA: TGTGCCAGCAGGGGGAGCTCCTATAATTCACCCCTCCACTTT. Translated: CASRGSSYNSPLHF.

J is TRBJ2-7 and V is TRBV4-1; D is unresolved. Trimming stripped 0 bases from V and 4 bases from J, with 19 bases between. Germline V gene lookup returns CDR1 MGHRA and CDR2 YSYEKL. CDR3 length: 17 amino acids. The CDR3 sequence: CASSQEGKTQSFYEQYF. In DNA form, the CDR3 reads TGCGCCAGCAGCCAAGAGGGGAAGACACAAAGTTTTTACGAGCAGTACTTC.

This chain connects TRBV18 to TRBJ2-7, with 7 bases aligning to TRBD2. Germline V lookup: CDR1 KGHSH, CDR2 LQKENI. CDR3 length: 13 amino acids. After removal of 6 bases from V and 2 bases from J, the junction contained 4 bases not matched to a gene. The chain's CDR3 is CASSAGAAYEQYF. The CDR3 DNA sequence: TGTGCCAGCTCGGCGGGAGCTGCCTACGAGCAGTACTTC. The whole variable domain, remainder taken from reference TRBV18 and TRBJ2-7, is NAGVMQNPRHLVRRRGQEARLRCSPMKGHSHVYWYRQLPEEGLKFMVYLQKENIIDESGMPKERFSAEFPKEGPSILRIQQVVRGDSAAYFCASSAGAAYEQYFGPGTRLTVT.

The chain joins TRBV18 to TRBJ2-4; D ambiguous. The CDR3 loop spans 15 amino acids. The germline V gene has CDR1 KGHSH and CDR2 LQKENI. The V end lost 0 bases, the J end lost 0 bases, and 6 bases lay between the germline ends. The CDR3 coding sequence is TGTGCCAGCTCACCACCTGCGGCAGCCAAAAACATTCAGTACTTC. It specifies CASSPPAAAKNIQYF.

This clone was seen a single time. The rearrangement uses TRBV5-8 and TRBJ1-5, with D possibly being TRBD1 (5 bases). Trimming took 2 bases from V and 4 from J, leaving 19 bases between them. The germline V gene has CDR1 SGHTS and CDR2 YDEGEE. The CDR3 covers 17 residues. CDR3 DNA: TGTGCCAGCAGCTTCGCAACTCGGTCAGGGTCAAATCAGCCCCAGCATTTT. This sequence encodes CASSFATRSGSNQPQHF.

The V call is TRBV7-3, the J call TRBJ2-1; TRBD1 aligns across 9 bases. Germline V CDR1 and CDR2: SGHTA, FQGTGA. With 5 bases clipped from V and 9 bases from J, the junction kept 8 bases outside the gene matches. This CDR3 is 14 amino acids long. CDR3 coding DNA: TGTGCCAGCAGCGAACAGGGGGCGGGTGGTGAGCAGTTCTTC. It codes for CASSEQGAGGEQFF.

The J gene is TRBJ1-2, the V gene TRBV28; D remains unclear. Trimming cost V 2 bases and J 12 bases, with 25 bases left between them. The CDR3 has 16 residues. CDR1 and CDR2 from the germline V gene are MDHEN and SYDVKM. The CDR3 here is CASSLAEGQGRGMDTF. CDR3 in DNA: TGTGCCAGCAGTTTAGCAGAGGGCCAAGGACGGGGTATGGACACCTTC.

The chain employs TRBV10-3 and TRBJ1-5; 7 bases match TRBD1. The CDR3 totals 15 residues. V dropped 3 bases and J dropped 0; count of bases not matched to a gene: 2. Germline V lookup: CDR1 ENHRY, CDR2 SYGVKD. The CDR3 DNA reads as TGTGCCATCAGTGACGGGGACAGTAGCAATCAGCCCCAGCATTTT. Its translation is CAISDGDSSNQPQHF.

CDR3 coding DNA: TGTGCCAGTAGTATTGTGGAGGGGAGCACCGGGGAGCTGTTTTTT. As protein: CASSIVEGSTGELFF. The chain links TRBV19 to TRBJ2-2, with a weak D call TRBD2 (6 bases). The ends were cut back, 3 bases at V and 4 bases at J, with 12 bases in the middle. This CDR3 is 15 amino acids long. Germline V CDR1 and CDR2: LNHDA, SQIVND (reference sequence).

The rearrangement joins TRBV11-2 to TRBJ2-1; TRBD2 matches at 11 bases. Per germline, CDR1 SGHAT and CDR2 FQNNGV. The CDR3 runs 16 residues. Losses at the gene ends were 5 bases for V and 3 bases for J; bases not matched to a gene: 6. This chain's CDR3 is CASSVGLAGHYNEQFF. In nucleotides, the CDR3 is TGTGCCAGCAGCGTAGGACTAGCGGGCCACTACAATGAGCAGTTCTTC.

The chain links TRBV5-1 to TRBJ2-7; 14 bases are a match to TRBD2. V gave up 4 bases and J gave up 6 bases; unmatched junction bases: 9. The CDR3 sequence is 16 residues long. Germline V gene data show CDR1 as SGHRS and CDR2 as YFSETQ. CDR3 nucleotide sequence: TGCGCCAGCAGCATAGGGACTAGCGGGAGCAAAGGCGAGCAGTACTTC. This codes for CASSIGTSGSKGEQYF.

This clone was detected once. The chain links TRBV5-4 to TRBJ2-2, with D perhaps TRBD1 (5 bases). CDR1 is SGHNT, CDR2 YYREEE, per germline (reference sequence). The V and J ends lost 5 bases and 3 bases respectively, with 17 bases between them. CDR3 length: 16 amino acids. Written as DNA, the CDR3 is TGTGCCAGCAGTACACAGGCGAACCCGGACACCGGGGAGCTGTTTTTT. Amino acids: CASSTQANPDTGELFF.

V is TRBV11-3 and J is TRBJ2-3, with 10 bases matching TRBD2. CDR1 and CDR2 from the germline V gene are SGHNT and YENEEA. The V gene end was trimmed by 1 base and the J gene end by 5 bases; junction bases not matched to a gene: 6. This CDR3 has 16 residues. In nucleotides, the CDR3 is TGTGCCAGCAGCTTAGGGTCTAGCGGGAGATTAGATACGCAGTATTTT. This sequence encodes CASSLGSSGRLDTQYF. Full variable domain (remainder filled in from reference TRBV11-3 and TRBJ2-3): EAGVVQSPRYKIIEKKQPVAFWCNPISGHNTLYWYLQNLGQGPELLIRYENEEAVDDSQLPKDRFSAERLKGVDSTLKIQPAELGDSAVYLCASSLGSSGRLDTQYFGPGTRLTVL.

The chain recombines TRBV25-1 with TRBJ1-6; TRBD1 matches at 11 bases. Germline CDR1 MGHDK, CDR2 SYGVNS. The CDR3 is 16 residues long. Trimming took 2 bases from V and 8 from J; bases not matched to a gene: 5. The CDR3 DNA sequence: TGTGCCAGCAGTGAACCGGGACAGGGGGTTTATTCACCCCTCCACTTT. Residues: CASSEPGQGVYSPLHF.

The V gene is TRBV7-2, the J gene TRBJ2-1; D remains ambiguous. The CDR3 contains 16 residues. Germline V gene lookup returns CDR1 SGHTA and CDR2 FQGNSA. V gave up 1 base and J gave up 4 bases, with 14 bases separating them. The CDR3 coding sequence is TGTGCCAGCAGCTTAGTGCTCTCCCGGCGGTACAATGAGCAGTTCTTC. It yields the protein CASSLVLSRRYNEQFF. Looking up the rest from reference TRBV7-2 and TRBJ2-1 gives the full variable domain: GAGVSQSPSNKVTEKGKDVELRCDPISGHTALYWYRQSLGQGLEFLIYFQGNSAPDKSGLPSDRFSAERTGGSVSTLTIQRTQQEDSAVYLCASSLVLSRRYNEQFFGPGTRLTVL.

The rearrangement joins TRBV6-2 or TRBV6-3 to TRBJ2-3; 9 bases are shared with TRBD1. This CDR3 spans 15 amino acids. After removal of 2 bases from V and 2 bases from J, the junction contained 2 bases not matched to a gene. From germline, CDR1 is MNHEY and CDR2 SVGEGT. DNA for the CDR3: TGTGCCAGCAGTTACGGGGACAGGGACACAGATACGCAGTATTTT. This codes for CASSYGDRDTDTQYF.